A selection of T cell receptor beta chains follows, all from one sample in a study of cytomegalovirus exposure and HLA in healthy donors. Method: immunoSEQ multiplex PCR; TCRdb's copy keeps in-frame clones and lacks some. The repertoire holds some 260,000 clones, more than 85% seen once, with more than 10% in the top ten. Sequences were obtained from PBMCs. Receptor source: a man between 18 and 29 years old in good health and CMV-seropositive. The CDR3 runs from the conserved cysteine through the conserved F or W.

v_call	j_call	cdr3_aa
TRBV5-1	TRBJ1-5	CASSLEGPQPQHF
TRBV19	TRBJ2-1	CASSRGGSNYNEQFF
TRBV18	TRBJ1-2	CASTLEGLANYGYTF
TRBV5-1	TRBJ1-2	CASSLGPQGNSGYTF
TRBV6-4	TRBJ2-5	CASSPDGNKETQYF
TRBV19	TRBJ1-2	CASSSDQLHFFYGYTF
TRBV6-8	TRBJ1-2	CASSLLDYGYTF
TRBV30	TRBJ2-7	CAWSGPGTQGYEQYF
TRBV27	TRBJ2-2	CASQGQFGTGELFF
TRBV14	TRBJ1-1	CASSQGAGRTEAFF
TRBV15	TRBJ1-4	CATSTGIRTGNEKLFF
TRBV9	TRBJ2-3	CASSVEGIAGGRDTQYF
TRBV7-9	TRBJ1-1	CASSPTTGGTDTEAFF
TRBV27	TRBJ1-4	CASSLGNRGSEKLFF
TRBV6-1	TRBJ2-7	CASSDIGYNEQYF
TRBV4-1	TRBJ1-2	CASSQDLAAYGYTF
TRBV2	TRBJ1-3	CANVAGNTIYF
TRBV7-2	TRBJ1-1	CASSLAGQVEAFF
TRBV6-5	TRBJ2-3	CASSYASADTQYF
TRBV27	TRBJ1-1	CASSPTQGTEAFF
TRBV18	TRBJ2-3	CASSPSDTQYF
TRBV4-3	TRBJ2-1	CASSQERGTSGYNEQFF
TRBV25-1	TRBJ1-1	CASSEWPGNEAFF
TRBV6-1	TRBJ1-2	CASSERGFDGYTF
TRBV9	TRBJ2-3	CASSTGLAFTDTQYF
TRBV4-1	TRBJ2-1	CASSQVYNEQFF
TRBV5-8	TRBJ1-1	CASSSSGLEAFF
TRBV6-5	TRBJ2-1	CASSYSRRRGYNEQFF
TRBV2	TRBJ2-3	CASSELLGSDTQYF
TRBV10-3	TRBJ2-7	CAISGQGNEQYF
TRBV5-1	TRBJ2-1	CASSVAGDSLEQFF
TRBV5-1	TRBJ2-7	CASSPGQGAGEQYF
TRBV25-1	TRBJ2-3	CASSESGLAPFTQYF
TRBV6-5	TRBJ2-7	CASSLRGSSNEQYF
TRBV6-1	TRBJ1-1	CASINTGTGDTEAFF
TRBV7-2	TRBJ2-1	CASSLFLSGRDWYNEQFF
TRBV9	TRBJ2-2	CASSVGGTSFTGELFF
TRBV5-6	TRBJ1-1	CASSSDRSEGNTEAFF
TRBV4-3	TRBJ2-5	CASSQDHQTQYF